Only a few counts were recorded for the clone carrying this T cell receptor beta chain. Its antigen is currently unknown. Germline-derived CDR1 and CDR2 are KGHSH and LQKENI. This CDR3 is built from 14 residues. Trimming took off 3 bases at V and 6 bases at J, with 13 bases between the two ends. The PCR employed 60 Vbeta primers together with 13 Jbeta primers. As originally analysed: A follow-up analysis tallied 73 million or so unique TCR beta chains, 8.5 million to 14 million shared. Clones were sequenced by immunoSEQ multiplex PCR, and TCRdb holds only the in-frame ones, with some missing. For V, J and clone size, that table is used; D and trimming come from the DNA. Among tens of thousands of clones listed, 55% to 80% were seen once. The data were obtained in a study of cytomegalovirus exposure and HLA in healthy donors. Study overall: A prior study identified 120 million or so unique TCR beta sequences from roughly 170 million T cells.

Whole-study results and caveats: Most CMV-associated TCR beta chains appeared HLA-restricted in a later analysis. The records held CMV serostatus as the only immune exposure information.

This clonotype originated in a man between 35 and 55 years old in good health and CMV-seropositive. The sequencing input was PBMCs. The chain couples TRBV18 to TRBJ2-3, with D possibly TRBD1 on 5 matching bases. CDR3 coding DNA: TGTGCCAGCTCACCCCGACAGCCCGCTGATACGCAGTATTTT. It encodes CASSPRQPADTQYF.